These T cell receptor beta chains were read from a single sample in a study of OX40 agonist ivuxolimab in advanced cancers. The data were produced by immunoSEQ multiplex PCR, yet TCRdb's version contains in-frame clones alone and is incomplete. The sample shows about 50,000 clones, around 79% of them seen only once. The material sequenced was CD4+ or CD8+ T cells sorted from blood, taken in a trial of the OX40 agonist ivuxolimab. The receptor source for this set is an adult with an advanced solid tumor such as melanoma, head and neck, liver or kidney cancer. CDR3s include the opening cysteine and the closing phenylalanine or tryptophan. The D gene is left open where the match is weak. For some rows the clone size is stated as once, few or many, or as a class when expanded; others skip it.

>TRBV10-2|-|-|TRBJ1-6
TGCGCCAGCAGTGAGCGGGGGACACCACTCCACTTT
CASSERGTPLHF
>TRBV27|-|-|TRBJ1-6
TGTGCCAGCAGTTTATCGATTTTGGGGACTGCGAATTCACCCCTCCACTTT
CASSLSILGTANSPLHF
>TRBV9|-|TRBD2|TRBJ2-2
TGTGCCAGCAGCGTAGGAGGGTCTAGCGGGGGGACCGGGGAGCTGTTTTTT
CASSVGGSSGGTGELFF
>TRBV6-1|-|-|TRBJ1-5
TGTGCCAGCAGCTACGTCGGGGCAGGAGAGCAGCCCCAGCATTTT
CASSYVGAGEQPQHF
>TRBV18|few|TRBD2|TRBJ2-7
TGTGCCAGCTCACCGTCGGGACTAGCGGGAGTACCATCCTACGAGCAGTACTTC
CASSPSGLAGVPSYEQYF
>TRBV18|few|TRBD2|TRBJ2-5
TGTGCCAGCTCACCAGTCGGGGGGGCGGAGACCCAGTACTTC
CASSPVGGAETQYF
>TRBV27|-|-|TRBJ1-5
TGTGCCAGCAGCGCCCAAACGGGTCGGGATCAGCCCCAGCATTTT
CASSAQTGRDQPQHF
>TRBV7-9|-|TRBD1|TRBJ1-2
TGTGCCAGCAGCTTACCCGAACCCCGGGACAGGGGTAATGGCTACACCTTC
CASSLPEPRDRGNGYTF
>TRBV28|-|-|TRBJ1-4
TGTGCCAGCAGTTTAAGTATCGCAGGGAGGGCGGCTAATGAAAAACTGTTTTTT
CASSLSIAGRAANEKLFF
>TRBV7-9|once|TRBD1|TRBJ1-2
TGTGCCAGCAGCGGGATAAACAACCGGGACAGGGGGAACTATGGCTACACCTTC
CASSGINNRDRGNYGYTF
>TRBV30|few|-|TRBJ1-1
TGTGCCTGGAGTGTACTGAAATTGGGGGTGGACACTGAAGCTTTCTTT
CAWSVLKLGVDTEAFF
>TRBV7-9|-|-|TRBJ2-2
TGTGCCAGCAGCCCGGGACTCCCGGGGGGGGAGCTGTTTTTT
CASSPGLPGGELFF
>TRBV11-3|-|TRBD2|TRBJ2-2
TGTGCCAGCAGCCCCCCCGGCAGCGGGAGGGCCGGGGAGCTGTTTTTT
CASSPPGSGRAGELFF
>TRBV15|-|TRBD1|TRBJ2-7
TGTGCCACCAGCAGAGACCGGGACAGGGGAAGGGAGCAGTACTTC
CATSRDRDRGREQYF
>TRBV7-8|-|-|TRBJ2-2
TGTGCCAGCAGCTTCTCAGGGCCGAACACCGGGGAGCTGTTTTTT
CASSFSGPNTGELFF
>TRBV28|-|TRBD2|TRBJ2-1
TGTGCCAGCAGGAGGACTAGCGACAATGAGCAGTTCTTC
CASRRTSDNEQFF
>TRBV7-2|-|-|TRBJ1-6
TGTGCCAGCACTCTACAGGGTCTCACCTATAATTCACCCCTCCACTTT
CASTLQGLTYNSPLHF